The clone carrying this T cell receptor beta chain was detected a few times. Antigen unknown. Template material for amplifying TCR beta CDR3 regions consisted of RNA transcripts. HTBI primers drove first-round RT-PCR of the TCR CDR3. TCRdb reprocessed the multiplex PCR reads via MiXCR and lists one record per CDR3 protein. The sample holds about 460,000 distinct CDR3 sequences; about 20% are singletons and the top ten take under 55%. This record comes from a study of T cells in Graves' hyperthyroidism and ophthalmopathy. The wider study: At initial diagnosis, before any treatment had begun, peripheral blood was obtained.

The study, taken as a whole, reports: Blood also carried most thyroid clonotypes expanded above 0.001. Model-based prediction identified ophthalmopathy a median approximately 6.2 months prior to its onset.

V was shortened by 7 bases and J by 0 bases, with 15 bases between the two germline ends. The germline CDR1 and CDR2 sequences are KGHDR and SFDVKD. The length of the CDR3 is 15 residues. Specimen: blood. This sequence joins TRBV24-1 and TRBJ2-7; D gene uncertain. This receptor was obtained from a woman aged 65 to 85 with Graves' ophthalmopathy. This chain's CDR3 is CATSGERCISYEQYF. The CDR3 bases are TGTGCCACCAGCGGCGAGAGGTGCATCTCCTACGAGCAGTACTTC.